A single sample gave rise to the 28 T cell receptor beta chains below, sequenced in a study of T cells after yellow fever vaccination. MiXCR was run by TCRdb on the 5' RACE reads, yielding one entry per CDR3 protein. Of hundreds of thousands of distinct CDR3 sequences listed, around a sixth are singletons. Sequences were derived from PBMCs, sampled around 5 days after the first yellow fever vaccination. These receptors came from a man aged 18 to 35 who received the YFV17D yellow fever vaccine.

This clonotype was seen ten or more times. This chain links TRBV5-1 with TRBJ1-4; 7 bases agree with TRBD1. The germline CDR1 and CDR2 sequences are SGHRS and YFSETQ. The CDR3 is 15 residues long. J was trimmed by 8 bases and V by 10 bases; bases with no gene match: 17. CDR3 bases: TGCGCCTGTCGCCTTGTCGGACAGGCCAACGAAAAACTGTTTTTT. Translation gives CACRLVGQANEKLFF.

This chain links TRBV16 with TRBJ1-5; a possible D gene is TRBD1 (6 bases). Germline CDR1 and CDR2: KGHSY and FQNENV. V gave up 1 base and J gave up 6 bases, with 13 bases separating them. This CDR3 contains 15 residues. In DNA, the CDR3 is TGTGCCAGCAGCCAATTATCTGGGGGCCTTCAGCCCCAGCATTTT. Its translation is CASSQLSGGLQPQHF.

This clonotype appeared a few times. The rearrangement uses TRBV6-2 or TRBV6-3 and TRBJ2-1; 11 positions agree with TRBD2. V lost 5 bases to trimming and J lost 0 bases; unmatched junction nucleotides: 9. Germline CDR1 is MNHEY and CDR2 is SVGEGT. This CDR3 has 18 residues. The CDR3 DNA reads as TGTGCCAGCAGTCACGTCCTAGCGGGGGGCGGCTCCTACAATGAGCAGTTCTTC. Its translation is CASSHVLAGGGSYNEQFF.

The rearrangement links TRBV5-1 to TRBJ2-2; D remains ambiguous. CDR1 and CDR2 (germline): SGHRS, YFSETQ. The CDR3 length is 15 residues. The germline V and J ends were trimmed by 3 bases and 7 bases, with 16 bases remaining between them. The CDR3 loop reads CASSSFRLAVGELFF. As DNA, the CDR3 is TGCGCCAGCAGCTCATTCCGTTTGGCCGTCGGGGAGCTGTTTTTT.

The chain employs TRBV4-3 and TRBJ1-5, with D possibly being TRBD1 (5 bases). This CDR3 has 18 residues. V was clipped by 2 bases and J by 3 bases, with 20 bases between them. Germline V CDR1 and CDR2: LGHNA, YSLEER. The CDR3 DNA reads TGCGCCAGCAGCCAACTCTACATTATGGGACCAGACAATCAGCCCCAGCATTTT. This encodes CASSQLYIMGPDNQPQHF.

The table lists this clonotype with a few counts. V and J are TRBV6-1 and TRBJ2-5; 12 bases are a match to TRBD2. Germline V gene data show CDR1 as MNHNS and CDR2 as SASEGT. V was pared by 11 bases and J by 1 base, with 5 bases of the junction left unmatched. The CDR3 consists of 14 residues. CDR3 bases: TGTGCCTGCGGGACTAGCGGGTCCCAAGAGACCCAGTACTTC. Amino acid sequence: CACGTSGSQETQYF.

This clonotype was seen a few times. The chain employs TRBV4-1 and TRBJ2-1; 7 nucleotides line up with TRBD1. Germline CDR1 is MGHRA and CDR2 is YSYEKL. V shed 1 base, J shed 9 bases, and the junction held 3 bases outside the gene matches. This CDR3 has 13 residues. Here the CDR3 reads CASSQGQGSEQFF. In nucleotides, the CDR3 is TGCGCCAGCAGCCAAGGACAGGGAAGTGAGCAGTTCTTC.

This clonotype was observed a handful of times. This chain connects TRBV12-3 or TRBV12-4 to TRBJ2-4; D is undetermined. CDR3 length: 15 residues. V dropped 7 bases and J dropped 0 bases, with 13 bases sitting between them. CDR3 sequence (DNA): TGTGCCAGCACCCTATCCCACCTAGCCAAAAACATTCAGTACTTC. Amino acids: CASTLSHLAKNIQYF.

The rearrangement joins TRBV15 to TRBJ2-1; D tentatively reads TRBD1 or TRBD2 (5 bases each). The CDR3 sequence is 13 residues long. Trimming pared 5 bases from V and 5 bases from J, leaving 10 bases between. The germline gives CDR1 LNHNV, CDR2 YYDKDF (reference sequence). CDR3: CATSPRGNNEQFF. In DNA, the CDR3 is TGTGCCACCAGCCCCCGGGGCAACAATGAGCAGTTCTTC.

The V and J genes are TRBV5-1 and TRBJ2-2; 12 bases line up with TRBD2. Germline CDR1 reads SGHRS; CDR2 reads YFSETQ. The V segment lost 1 base and the J segment 6 bases; nucleotides outside the gene matches: 4. The CDR3 consists of 16 residues. The CDR3 nucleotides read TGCGCCAGCAGCTTGCCCGGACTAGCGGGGCCCGGGGAGCTGTTTTTT. The encoded protein is CASSLPGLAGPGELFF. The full variable domain, rest sourced from reference TRBV5-1 and TRBJ2-2, is KAGVTQTPRYLIKTRGQQVTLSCSPISGHRSVSWYQQTPGQGLQFLFEYFSETQRNKGNFPGRFSGRQFSNSRSEMNVSTLELGDSALYLCASSLPGLAGPGELFFGEGSRLTVL.

This clonotype was counted a few times. V gene TRBV20-1 combines with J gene TRBJ2-3; TRBD1 aligns across 9 bases. Trimming at V came to 6 bases and at J to 3 bases, leaving 13 bases not matched to a gene. Germline V gene lookup returns CDR1 DFQATT and CDR2 SNEGSKA (reference sequence). This CDR3 comprises 16 residues. The CDR3 coding sequence is TGCAGTGCCACCCGGGACAGGGTTTGGGGGACAGATACGCAGTATTTT. It encodes CSATRDRVWGTDTQYF.

This clonotype has a handful of counts. This chain uses TRBV6-1 with TRBJ2-7; D perhaps matches TRBD1 (5 bases). Germline V gene data show CDR1 as MNHNS and CDR2 as SASEGT. This CDR3 is 14 amino acids long. The germline V and J ends were trimmed by 7 bases and 3 bases, with 16 bases remaining between them. CDR3 protein: CASTPRGFGYEQYF. CDR3 sequence (DNA): TGTGCCAGCACCCCTAGGGGTTTTGGCTACGAGCAGTACTTC.

This clonotype occurred a few times. A junction boundary mismatches the germline segment, possibly from a read error. As DNA, the CDR3 is TGTGCCAGCAGTGAAGATCTATTGAGGGGGAATACTCAGTATTTT. Protein sequence: CASSEDLLRGNTQYF. V and J are TRBV2 and TRBJ2-3; D may be TRBD1 (6 bases). The CDR3 has 15 amino acids. Per germline, CDR1 SNHLY and CDR2 FYNNEI.

This clonotype was observed a few times. The rearrangement joins TRBV5-1 to TRBJ1-1; D not resolved. Trimming left V 0 bases short and J 1 base short, with 16 bases between. The length of the CDR3 is 17 residues. CDR1 and CDR2 (germline): SGHRS, YFSETQ. The CDR3 here is CASSLVPPLPGNTEAFF. The CDR3 DNA sequence: TGCGCCAGCAGCTTGGTCCCCCCCCTTCCGGGGAACACTGAAGCTTTCTTT.

The chain is built from TRBV6-2 or TRBV6-3 and TRBJ1-1; 8 bases align to TRBD1. The length of the CDR3 is 14 residues. V lost 6 bases and J lost 6; bases outside the gene matches: 9. Germline values: CDR1 MNHEY, CDR2 SVGEGT. CDR3 loop: CASSPTGTGAEAFF. The CDR3 DNA is TGTGCCAGCAGCCCTACCGGGACAGGAGCTGAAGCTTTCTTT.

This clonotype was seen only a few times. This rearrangement joins TRBV14 to TRBJ1-1; D remains ambiguous. Between the trimmed V and J ends, which lost 0 bases and 2 bases, there was a span of 13 bases. Germline assignment: CDR1 SGHDN and CDR2 FVKESK. This CDR3 spans 16 amino acids. CDR3 amino acids: CASSQDLGTANTEAFF. As DNA, the CDR3 is TGTGCCAGCAGCCAAGATTTGGGAACAGCAAACACTGAAGCTTTCTTT.

At least ten counts were recorded for this clonotype. The chain uses TRBV5-1 and TRBJ2-5; 8 bases fit TRBD1. Germline CDR1 reads SGHRS; CDR2 reads YFSETQ. The CDR3 is 15 amino acids. Germline trimming cut 0 bases from V and 5 bases from J; bases unmatched to any gene: 6. The CDR3: CASSLGQGSQETQYF. The CDR3 DNA reads TGCGCCAGCAGCTTGGGACAGGGGAGCCAGGAGACCCAGTACTTC.

This chain connects TRBV24-1 to TRBJ2-3; the match to TRBD1 covers 8 bases. Unmatched junction bases numbered 3, after V lost 0 bases and J lost 2 bases. The CDR3 is 16 residues long. Germline CDR1 KGHDR, CDR2 SFDVKD. CDR3 loop: CATSDLGTGDTDTQYF. CDR3 nucleotide sequence: TGTGCCACCAGTGATTTGGGGACAGGAGACACAGATACGCAGTATTTT.

This clonotype was picked up a small number of times. The V gene is TRBV29-1, the J gene TRBJ2-1; 8 bases match TRBD1. The CDR3 runs to 13 residues. The junction had 7 bases not matched to a gene; V was cut back by 6 bases and J by 6 bases. Germline CDR1 is SQVTM and CDR2 is ANQGSEA. In DNA form, the CDR3 reads TGCAGCGTAGGACCTGACAGGGGCAATGAGCAGTTCTTC. As protein: CSVGPDRGNEQFF.

The J gene is TRBJ2-2, the V gene TRBV10-3, with 8 bases aligning to TRBD1. Trimming removed 9 bases from V and 5 bases from J; junction bases left unmatched: 8. Germline V gene lookup returns CDR1 ENHRY and CDR2 SYGVKD. The CDR3 is 14 residues long. The CDR3 DNA follows: TGTGCCATACGGGACAGGAGGGAAACCGGGGAGCTGTTTTTT. Encoded protein: CAIRDRRETGELFF.

The DNA of the CDR3 is TGTGCCAGCAGCTTTGGGCGGGGACCACCTTACGAGCAGTACGTC. This translates into CASSFGRGPPYEQYV. The chain joins TRBV12-1 to TRBJ2-7; TRBD1 is the table's D call, not checked against the DNA. TRBV12-1 is tagged as a pseudogene. The CDR3 runs to 15 residues.

This clonotype was seen at least ten times. This sequence joins TRBV5-1 and TRBJ2-7; 8 bases line up with TRBD1. Germline V gene lookup returns CDR1 SGHRS and CDR2 YFSETQ. CDR3 size: 14 residues. In nucleotides, the CDR3 is TGCGCCAGCAGCTTGACCTCCGGGACAGGCACATTGTTCGTC. Its translation: CASSLTSGTGTLFV.

The chain uses TRBV20-1 and TRBJ2-1, with 14 bases identical to TRBD2. Unmatched junction bases numbered 6, after V lost 1 base and J lost 7 bases. CDR3 length: 16 residues. The germline gives CDR1 DFQATT, CDR2 SNEGSKA (reference sequence). In nucleotides, the CDR3 is TGCAGTGCTAGAGGCGGGACTAGCGGGGGTTTGAATGAGCAGTTCTTC. Protein: CSARGGTSGGLNEQFF.

The chain carries TRBV5-6 and TRBJ1-1; 7 bases are shared with TRBD1. Unmatched junction bases numbered 4, after V lost 2 bases and J lost 0 bases. The CDR3 length is 15 residues. Germline V lookup: CDR1 SGHDT, CDR2 YYEEEE. The CDR3 loop is CASSFGDRVNTEAFF. The CDR3 nucleotides read TGTGCCAGCAGCTTCGGTGACAGGGTGAACACTGAAGCTTTCTTT.

This clonotype has more than one count but fewer than ten. The rearrangement joins TRBV25-1 to TRBJ2-7; 7 nucleotides line up with TRBD1. Germline assignment: CDR1 MGHDK and CDR2 SYGVNS. This CDR3 has 15 amino acids. With V trimmed by 4 bases and J by 3 bases, 9 bases remained unmatched. The chain's CDR3 is CASSGRPGQYYEQYF. CDR3 sequence (DNA): TGTGCCAGCAGTGGCAGACCGGGACAGTACTACGAGCAGTACTTC.

The genes are TRBV12-3 or TRBV12-4 and TRBJ2-2; perhaps TRBD2 as D (7 bases). The CDR3 runs 16 residues. The V and J ends lost 6 bases and 6 bases respectively, with 20 bases between them. This CDR3 is CASSPRWGGRPGELFF. The CDR3 nucleotides are TGTGCCAGCAGCCCTCGGTGGGGGGGCCGCCCCGGGGAGCTGTTTTTT.

The V and J genes are TRBV6-5 and TRBJ1-1; TRBD1 matches 9 bases. The CDR3 extends over 19 amino acids. CDR1 is MNHEY, CDR2 SVGAGI, per germline. The V segment lost 2 bases and the J segment 0 bases; nucleotides outside the gene matches: 13. The CDR3 DNA reads TGTGCCAGCAGTTACGCAAACCAACAGGGGGCGAATATGAACACTGAAGCTTTCTTT. It is translated as CASSYANQQGANMNTEAFF.

The chain employs TRBV6-2 or TRBV6-3 and TRBJ1-1, with D tentatively TRBD1 (6 bases). The CDR3 totals 18 residues. V lost 8 bases and J 0 bases, leaving 25 bases between the germline ends. CDR1 and CDR2 from the germline V gene are MNHEY and SVGEGT. The CDR3 region is CASQPHPTRTVMNTEAFF. CDR3 DNA sequence: TGTGCCAGCCAGCCTCACCCTACCAGGACAGTTATGAACACTGAAGCTTTCTTT.